This T cell receptor (beta chain) was identified in a study of T cells in Graves' hyperthyroidism and ophthalmopathy. Study background: Staff took peripheral blood when the initial diagnosis was made, before any treatment began.

The CDR3 is 18 residues long. The V segment lost 0 bases and the J segment 0 bases; nucleotides outside the gene matches: 11. The germline CDR1 and CDR2 sequences are GTSNPN and SVGIG (reference sequence). Each 10 ml fresh peripheral blood draw supplied the PBMCs. Researchers amplified the TCR beta CDR3 regions from RNA transcripts. HTBI primers were employed in a first-round RT-PCR of the TCR CDR3. TCRdb processed the multiplex PCR reads anew with MiXCR; each CDR3 protein has one entry. The sample lists around 270,000 distinct CDR3 sequences, roughly 20% seen once, with about two fifths in the top ten.

This sequence was found in a man between 45 and 60 years old with Graves' ophthalmopathy. Specimen: blood. This chain uses TRBV30 with TRBJ1-1, with TRBD1 matching 9 bases. Written as DNA, the CDR3 is TGTGCCTGGAGTGTACGTGGGACAGGGAACCTTTTGAACACTGAAGCTTTCTTT. Translating it yields CAWSVRGTGNLLNTEAFF.